These 2 T cell receptor beta chains share one sample of origin, sequenced in a study of blood T cell repertoires in COVID-19. TCRdb keeps only in-frame clones here, not all; method: immunoSEQ multiplex PCR. The sample has around 130,000 clones; about 92% are singletons. The sample was peripheral blood. The receptors were gathered from a man in his fifties with active COVID-19.

The chain recombines TRBV18 with TRBJ2-2, with a weak D call TRBD2 (5 bases). Germline CDR1 is KGHSH and CDR2 is LQKENI. The CDR3 length is 13 residues. Deletions cut 2 bases from V and 4 bases from J, with 5 bases between. This chain's CDR3 is CASSPGSTGELFF. The CDR3 coding sequence is TGTGCCAGCTCACCAGGGAGCACCGGGGAGCTGTTTTTT.

As DNA, the CDR3 is TGTGCCAGTAGTATGGGACCGGGAGAATACAATGAGCAGTTCTTC. Protein sequence: CASSMGPGEYNEQFF. The rearrangement uses TRBV19 and TRBJ2-1; D perhaps matches TRBD2 (6 bases). Trimming removed 3 bases at V and 4 bases at J, with 13 bases between. The CDR3 is made up of 15 amino acids. Germline values: CDR1 LNHDA, CDR2 SQIVND (reference sequence).